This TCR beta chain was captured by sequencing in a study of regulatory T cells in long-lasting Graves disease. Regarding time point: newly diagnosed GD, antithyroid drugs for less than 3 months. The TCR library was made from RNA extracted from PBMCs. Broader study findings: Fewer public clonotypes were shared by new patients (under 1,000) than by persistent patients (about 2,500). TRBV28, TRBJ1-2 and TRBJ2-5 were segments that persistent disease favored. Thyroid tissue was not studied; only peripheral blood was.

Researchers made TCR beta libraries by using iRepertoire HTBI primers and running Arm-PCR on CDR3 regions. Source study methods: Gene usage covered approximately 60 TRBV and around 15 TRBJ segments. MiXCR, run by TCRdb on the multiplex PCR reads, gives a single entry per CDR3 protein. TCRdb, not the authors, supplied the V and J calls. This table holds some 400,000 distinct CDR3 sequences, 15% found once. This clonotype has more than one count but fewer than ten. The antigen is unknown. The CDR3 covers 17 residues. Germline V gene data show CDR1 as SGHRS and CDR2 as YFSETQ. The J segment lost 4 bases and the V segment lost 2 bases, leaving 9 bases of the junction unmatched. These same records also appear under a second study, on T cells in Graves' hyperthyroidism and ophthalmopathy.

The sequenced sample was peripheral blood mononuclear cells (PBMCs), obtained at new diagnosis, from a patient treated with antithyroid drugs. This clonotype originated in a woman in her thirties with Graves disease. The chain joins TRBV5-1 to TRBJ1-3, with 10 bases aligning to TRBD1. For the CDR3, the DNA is TGCGCCAGCAGCTTCGACAGGGGGCTCGGCTCCGGAAACACCATATATTTT. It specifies CASSFDRGLGSGNTIYF.